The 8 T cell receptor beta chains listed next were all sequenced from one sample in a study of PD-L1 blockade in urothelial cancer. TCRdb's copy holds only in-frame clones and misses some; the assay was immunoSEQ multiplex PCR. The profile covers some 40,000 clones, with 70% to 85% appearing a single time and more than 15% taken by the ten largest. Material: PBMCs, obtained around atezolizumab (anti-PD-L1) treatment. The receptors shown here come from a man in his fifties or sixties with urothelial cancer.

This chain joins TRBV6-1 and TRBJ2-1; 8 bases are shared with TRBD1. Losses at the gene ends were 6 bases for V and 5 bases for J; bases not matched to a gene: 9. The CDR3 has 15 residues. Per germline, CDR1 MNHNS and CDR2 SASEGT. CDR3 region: CASSSGTGQHNEQFF. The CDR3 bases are TGTGCCAGCAGCTCCGGGACAGGACAGCACAATGAGCAGTTCTTC.

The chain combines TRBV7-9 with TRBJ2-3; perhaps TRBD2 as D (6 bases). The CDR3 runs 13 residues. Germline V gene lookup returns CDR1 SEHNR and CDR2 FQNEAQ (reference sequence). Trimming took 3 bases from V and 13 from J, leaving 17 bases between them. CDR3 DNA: TGTGCCAGCAGCTTCTTGGGGAGCGGCGGGGAGTATTTT. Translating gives CASSFLGSGGEYF.

The CDR3 loop is CASSVGPQGAETQYF. CDR3 nucleotides: TGTGCCAGCAGCGTAGGACCACAGGGTGCGGAGACCCAGTACTTC. The chain carries TRBV9 and TRBJ2-5; D is possibly TRBD1 (6 bases). Per the germline V gene, CDR1 is SGDLS and CDR2 is YYNGEE. The CDR3 has 15 residues. Trimming cost V 0 bases and J 5 bases, with 14 bases left between them.

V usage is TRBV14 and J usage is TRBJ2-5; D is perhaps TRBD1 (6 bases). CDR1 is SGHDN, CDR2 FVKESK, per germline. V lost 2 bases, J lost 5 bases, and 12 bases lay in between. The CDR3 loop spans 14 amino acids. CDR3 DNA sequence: TGTGCCAGCAGCCAATCGGACAGTCCGGAGACCCAGTACTTC. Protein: CASSQSDSPETQYF.

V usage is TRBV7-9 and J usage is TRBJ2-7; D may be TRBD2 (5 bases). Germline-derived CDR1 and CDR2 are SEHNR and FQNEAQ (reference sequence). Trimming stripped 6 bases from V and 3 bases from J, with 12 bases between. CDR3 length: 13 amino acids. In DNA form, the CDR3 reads TGTGCCAGCAGTCCCGGGGTGGTCTACGAGCAGTACTTC. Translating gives CASSPGVVYEQYF.

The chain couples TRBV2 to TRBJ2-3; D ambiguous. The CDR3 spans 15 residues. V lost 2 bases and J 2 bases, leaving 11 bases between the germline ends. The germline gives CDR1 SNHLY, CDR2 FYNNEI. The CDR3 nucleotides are TGTGCCAGCAGTGAAAGCGTCGCCTTCACAGATACGCAGTATTTT. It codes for CASSESVAFTDTQYF.

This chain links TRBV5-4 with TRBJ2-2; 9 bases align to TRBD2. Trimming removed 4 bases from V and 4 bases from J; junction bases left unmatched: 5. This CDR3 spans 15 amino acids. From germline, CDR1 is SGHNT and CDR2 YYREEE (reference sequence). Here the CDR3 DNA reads TGTGCCAGCAGCAGCGGGGGGCCAATCACCGGGGAGCTGTTTTTT. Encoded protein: CASSSGGPITGELFF.

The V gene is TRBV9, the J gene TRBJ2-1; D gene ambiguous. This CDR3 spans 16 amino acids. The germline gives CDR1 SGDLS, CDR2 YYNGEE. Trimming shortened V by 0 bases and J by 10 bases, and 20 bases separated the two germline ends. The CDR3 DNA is TGTGCCAGCAGCGTAGTGATTGAGGCCTTAAGCTGGGAGCAGTTCTTC. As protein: CASSVVIEALSWEQFF.